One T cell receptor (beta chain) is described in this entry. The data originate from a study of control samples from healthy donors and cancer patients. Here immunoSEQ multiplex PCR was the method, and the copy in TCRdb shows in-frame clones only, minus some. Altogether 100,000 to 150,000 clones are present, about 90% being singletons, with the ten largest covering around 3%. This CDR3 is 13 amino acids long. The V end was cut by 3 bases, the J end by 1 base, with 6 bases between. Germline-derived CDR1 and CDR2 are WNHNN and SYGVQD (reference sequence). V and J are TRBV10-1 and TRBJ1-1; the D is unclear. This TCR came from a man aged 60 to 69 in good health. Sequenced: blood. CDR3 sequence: CASSDPRNTEAFF. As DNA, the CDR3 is TGCGCCAGCAGTGATCCCCGGAACACTGAAGCTTTCTTT.